Detailed here is one T cell receptor beta chain. Its binding antigen is unknown. Qualities for individual bases were not recorded, and no much larger clone is one base off. TCRbeta CDR3 regions were amplified from genomic DNA using the immunoSEQ Assay, a bias-controlled multiplex PCR. On the study's bioinformatics: Within the assay, amplification of reference gene primers was used to estimate how many nucleated cells each sample contained. Sequence reads were collapsed and filtered to measure the absolute abundance of every unique TCRbeta CDR3 rearrangement. Productive Simpson clonality was computed per sample as the square root of Simpson's diversity index over productive rearrangements. What TCRdb holds here is the immuneACCESS table cut down to in-frame rearrangements. Part of the clones is not present; checked against another copy, under half of the missing clones reflect an unresolved V gene, and the others are unexplained. Clonal size and the V and J genes are those of that table, whereas D and trimming came from the DNA. The sample profile shows about 160,000 clones; approximately 81% of them were found once. The ten biggest clones cover roughly 10% of the sample.

The data were taken from a study of blood T cell repertoires in COVID-19 (TCRdb year 2020). For the wider study: Collaborator samples came from the United States, Italy and Spain and covered acute and convalescent phases of COVID-19. The material from the prospective study consisted of cDNA or gDNA derived from T cells, B-cell-depleted T cells, or PBMCs. Subjects who had been exposed to COVID-19, were actively infected with it, or had recovered from it provided the deeply sampled blood TCRbeta repertoires that made up the dataset. The repertoires were released in a freely available public database intended as a resource for research on the immune response to SARS-CoV-2. The samples were drawn from the first 160 participants of the ongoing ImmuneRACE study and from 1,254 subjects provided by 6 global collaborators. Sample metadata almost always included a de-identified subject ID, COVID-19 status, age in years and sex. Where HLA class I and class II types were available, the types were taken from metadata supplied by the sample provider, not from assay-based typing.

Collaborating institutions collected whole blood in K2EDTA tubes following their own protocols. For TCRbeta analysis, collaborators shipped samples as frozen whole blood, isolated PBMCs, or DNA extracted from either of those sample types. Overall study results and their limits: Clinical and demographic metadata were provided uncurated, with the amount varying by source and participant.

The sequence was collected from a woman over 75 with active or convalescent COVID-19. Sample: peripheral blood.

CDR3 loop: CASARGTSSSNEQFF. The sequenced DNA: TGTGCCAGTGCGAGGGGGACTAGTTCCTCGAATGAGCAGTTCTTC. Recombination joined TRBV19 with TRBJ2-1, with 8 bases aligning to TRBD2. Taken from cysteine to phenylalanine, the CDR3 has 15 residues. Only the CDR3 region is kept as DNA, spanning 45 bases read in frame from base 1. CDR1 and CDR2 are read off the germline V gene (reference sequence) as LNHDA and SQIVND. V is cut back by 8 bases and J by 7 bases, with 13 bases in the junction unmatched. The CDR3, completed at both ends by the reference TRBV19 and TRBJ2-1 genes, gives the full variable domain DGGITQSPKYLFRKEGQNVTLSCEQNLNHDAMYWYRQDPGQGLRLIYYSQIVNDFQKGDIAEGYSVSREKKESFPLTVTSAQKNPTAFYLCASARGTSSSNEQFFGPGTRLTVL.